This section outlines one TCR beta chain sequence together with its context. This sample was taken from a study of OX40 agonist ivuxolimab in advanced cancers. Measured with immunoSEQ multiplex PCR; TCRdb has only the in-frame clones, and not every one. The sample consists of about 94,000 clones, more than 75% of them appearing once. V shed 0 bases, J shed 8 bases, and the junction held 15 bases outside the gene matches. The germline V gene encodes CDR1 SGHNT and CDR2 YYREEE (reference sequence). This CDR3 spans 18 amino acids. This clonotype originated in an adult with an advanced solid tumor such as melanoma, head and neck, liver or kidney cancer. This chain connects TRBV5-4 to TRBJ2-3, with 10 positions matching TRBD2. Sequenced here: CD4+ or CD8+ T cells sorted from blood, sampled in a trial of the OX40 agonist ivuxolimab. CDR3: CASSLARGASGGQVTQYF. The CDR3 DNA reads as TGTGCCAGCAGCTTGGCCCGGGGGGCTAGCGGGGGACAGGTTACGCAGTATTTT.